The present entry profiles one TCR beta chain with its context. The sample originates from a study of technical replicates of blood from several donors. Produced via immunoSEQ multiplex PCR; TCRdb's table is partial and in-frame only. The sample yields about 79,000 clones, approximately 94% seen once. Trimming pared 9 bases from V and 11 bases from J, leaving 28 bases between. Germline V lookup: CDR1 SNHLY, CDR2 FYNNEI. The CDR3 spans 15 residues. The chain is built from TRBV2 and TRBJ1-1; D may be TRBD1 (5 bases). The clonotype originates from a human donor in good health. Sequencing input: T cells isolated from PBMCs. The CDR3 region has the DNA TGTGCCAGTACCGGGACTCAGGGAGGGGTAGATAAGGCTTTCTTT. Its protein is CASTGTQGGVDKAFF.